The rows below give T cell receptor beta chains drawn from one sample of a study of cytomegalovirus exposure and HLA in healthy donors. Produced via immunoSEQ multiplex PCR; TCRdb's table is partial and in-frame only. Of about 110,000 clones detected, 65% to 85% appear once; the ten largest clones hold about 5.7%. The sequencing input was PBMCs. These receptors originate from a male donor in good health and CMV-seronegative. CDR3s include the opening cysteine and the closing phenylalanine or tryptophan. Clone size is stated in some rows and not others, as once, few, many or a class when expanded.

clone_size cdr3_length j_call v_call cdr3_aa
few 13 TRBJ1-4 TRBV4-1 CASKGGLDEKLFF
NA 15 TRBJ2-1 TRBV10-2 CASRFSRGRRDEQFF
NA 16 TRBJ1-6 TRBV28 CASSTGTGGRNSPLHF
NA 15 TRBJ2-7 TRBV7-9 CASSGDRVSSYEQYF
few 14 TRBJ2-7 TRBV6-6 CASSYPGDGYEQYF
NA 13 TRBJ1-1 TRBV2 CASRKNRQALAFF
NA 15 TRBJ2-7 TRBV6-5 CASSYSGLVSYEQYF
NA 15 TRBJ2-7 TRBV4-2 CASRLGTGDPYEQYF
NA 13 TRBJ2-1 TRBV25-1 CASSVGRSAEQFF
NA 12 TRBJ2-1 TRBV4-1 CASKGLYNEQFF
NA 14 TRBJ2-3 TRBV9 CASSASGRADTQYF
NA 12 TRBJ2-1 TRBV7-3 CASSSSLNEQFF
few 14 TRBJ1-2 TRBV7-2 CASSFTGTGDGYTF
once 15 TRBJ2-6 TRBV9 CASSFTGSGANVLTF
NA 17 TRBJ1-1 TRBV5-1 CASSLMVRQGENTEAFF
NA 18 TRBJ2-1 TRBV7-9 CASSKAGLAGLVSDEQFF
NA 13 TRBJ2-4 TRBV4-2 CASSAEAKNIQYF
NA 13 TRBJ2-1 TRBV9 CASSVEGYNEQFF
NA 16 TRBJ2-3 TRBV5-4 CASSFLTSGSTDTQYF
once 15 NA TRBV6-6 CASSVRQGRAGEQYF
NA 14 TRBJ2-3 TRBV7-2 CASSSQKGRDTQYF
NA 14 TRBJ2-7 TRBV30 CAWSAGTGDYEQYF
NA 16 TRBJ2-1 TRBV9 CASSVVRLAGGNEQFF
NA 12 TRBJ1-4 TRBV30 CAWGGESEKLFF
NA 15 TRBJ2-7 TRBV7-2 CASSLSSGFSYEQYF
few 17 TRBJ2-5 TRBV4-2 CASSQDIGSPVSETQYF
NA 13 TRBJ2-5 TRBV7-3 CASSPTGSETQYF
few 17 NA TRBV28 CASSLGGGRKTAYEQYF
NA 14 TRBJ2-5 TRBV7-3 CASSVDRSAETQYF
NA 14 TRBJ2-1 TRBV4-1 CASSHPQAKNEQFF
NA 13 TRBJ2-1 TRBV27 CASSSGTYNEQFF
few 16 TRBJ2-1 TRBV5-1 CASSLLLAGVDNEQFF
NA 15 TRBJ2-7 TRBV4-1 CASSQLLGTGDEQYF
few 17 TRBJ2-5 TRBV19 CASSVTSGRALGETQYF
NA 16 TRBJ2-5 TRBV6-5 CASSYSTSGAQEIQYF
few 21 TRBJ2-2 TRBV27 CASSPRGLFRLAGEDTGELFF
NA 12 TRBJ1-2 TRBV5-4 CASSLPGDSYTF
few 15 TRBJ2-1 TRBV11-3 CASSPQGGRYSEQFF
NA 15 TRBJ1-2 TRBV6-1 CASSEANWGEYGYTF
few 17 TRBJ2-1 TRBV4-1 CASSPRSPAATGNEQFF
few 15 TRBJ2-7 TRBV7-9 CASSSPGQFLGEQYF
NA 15 TRBJ2-1 TRBV6-1 CASSDRDRGYNEQFF
NA 16 TRBJ1-3 TRBV5-5 CASSLVETNSGNTIYF
NA 15 TRBJ2-7 TRBV18 CASSPGTSGTYEQYF
NA 14 TRBJ1-5 TRBV7-2 CASSLGSGSEPQHF